These 14 T cell receptor beta chains were all obtained from the same sample, sequenced in a study of OX40 agonist ivuxolimab in advanced cancers. Library prep was done by the immunoSEQ multiplex PCR assay. Sourced from immuneACCESS, this table was stored by TCRdb with only in-frame sequences that have V and J called. A share of the clones is absent; for the studies checked, an unresolved V gene accounts for under half, and the remainder has no known explanation. The sample table contains 45,000 to 60,000 clones; only one count was recorded for roughly 77% of them. The top ten hold 1.2% of the sample. The source material was CD4+ or CD8+ T cells sorted from blood, sampled in a trial of the OX40 agonist ivuxolimab. The receptors here all came from an adult with an advanced solid tumor such as melanoma, head and neck, liver or kidney cancer.

CDR3 loop: CASSQWQGAPDTQYF. CDR3 sequence (DNA): TGCGCCAGCAGTCAATGGCAGGGGGCACCAGATACGCAGTATTTT. The chain links TRBV23-1 to TRBJ2-3, with 8 bases aligning to TRBD1. TRBV23-1 is an ORF, and what it does is uncertain. The junction had 4 bases not matched to a gene; V was cut back by 1 base and J by 4 bases. The CDR3 spans 15 residues.

V and J are TRBV2 and TRBJ2-6, with D perhaps TRBD1 (7 bases). The V end lost 2 bases, the J end lost 3 bases, and 11 bases lay between the germline ends. Per germline, CDR1 SNHLY and CDR2 FYNNEI. This CDR3 region has 16 residues. CDR3 loop: CASSEQGGFGANVLTF. In nucleotides, the CDR3 is TGTGCCAGCAGTGAACAGGGGGGCTTTGGGGCCAACGTCCTGACTTTC.

The chain links TRBV7-3 to TRBJ1-5; D unclear. The V end was cut by 2 bases, the J end by 3 bases, with 5 bases between. The CDR3 is 13 amino acids. Germline V lookup: CDR1 SGHTA, CDR2 FQGTGA. CDR3 region: CASSLGYNQPQHF. The CDR3 coding sequence is TGTGCCAGCAGCTTAGGGTACAATCAGCCCCAGCATTTT.

This clone was counted only a few times. The rearrangement joins TRBV28 to TRBJ1-3; 7 positions match TRBD1. V was clipped by 6 bases and J by 2 bases; unmatched bases: 10. The CDR3 loop spans 16 amino acids. Germline V CDR1 and CDR2: MDHEN, SYDVKM. The CDR3 DNA sequence: TGTGCCAGCAGCCCCTCGACAGGGTCCACTGGAAACACCATATATTTT. Residues: CASSPSTGSTGNTIYF.

This chain connects TRBV29-1 to TRBJ2-1, with D possibly being TRBD1 or TRBD2 (5 bases each). Trimming took 3 bases from V and 0 from J, leaving 9 bases between them. Germline loops: CDR1 SQVTM, CDR2 ANQGSEA. The CDR3 is 14 amino acids. As DNA, the CDR3 is TGCAGCGTTGAGGGGGAGAACTCCTACAATGAGCAGTTCTTC. Translated: CSVEGENSYNEQFF.

This chain joins TRBV5-4 and TRBJ2-1; a weak D match, TRBD2 (6 bases). Per germline, CDR1 SGHNT and CDR2 YYREEE (reference sequence). Deletions cut 4 bases from V and 4 bases from J, with 15 bases between. CDR3 length: 15 amino acids. The CDR3: CASSVADGTYNEQFF. CDR3 nucleotides: TGTGCCAGCAGCGTAGCGGACGGGACTTACAATGAGCAGTTCTTC.

The chain is built from TRBV29-1 and TRBJ2-1; D ambiguous. Germline assignment: CDR1 SQVTM and CDR2 ANQGSEA. CDR3 size: 11 residues. Trimming removed 1 base at V and 9 bases at J, with 7 bases between. The CDR3: CSVEVLGEQFF. Written as DNA, the CDR3 is TGCAGCGTTGAAGTTCTAGGTGAGCAGTTCTTC.

This chain uses TRBV4-1 with TRBJ1-5, with D perhaps matching TRBD1 (6 bases). This CDR3 has 17 residues. CDR1 MGHRA and CDR2 YSYEKL come from the germline V gene. Trimming removed 2 bases at V and 2 bases at J, with 16 bases between. The CDR3 DNA sequence: TGCGCCAGCAGCCAAAATAGGCCAACAGGGCGCAATCAGCCCCAGCATTTT. Its protein is CASSQNRPTGRNQPQHF.

The chain couples TRBV5-1 to TRBJ2-5; D remains unclear. V shed 0 bases and J shed 2 bases, with 8 bases lying between them. The CDR3 consists of 14 residues. Germline CDR1 is SGHRS and CDR2 is YFSETQ. In nucleotides, the CDR3 is TGCGCCAGCAGCTTGGCGGCTGCACAAGAGACCCAGTACTTC. Translating gives CASSLAAAQETQYF.

V is TRBV11-3 and J is TRBJ2-2; TRBD2 might be the D (5 bases). The CDR3 is 15 amino acids. Trimming removed 5 bases at V and 7 bases at J, with 17 bases between. Germline assignment: CDR1 SGHNT and CDR2 YENEEA. The CDR3 sequence is CASSRGAVLGGELFF. The CDR3 DNA sequence: TGTGCCAGCAGCCGAGGAGCGGTCCTTGGCGGGGAGCTGTTTTTT.

The chain has TRBV7-3 and TRBJ1-2; 11 positions match TRBD1. The CDR3 spans 14 residues. The ends lost 8 bases at V and 5 bases at J; junction bases unmatched: 7. CDR1 SGHTA and CDR2 FQGTGA come from the germline V gene. CDR3 loop: CASAPGQGAYGYTF. The DNA for the CDR3 is TGTGCCAGCGCCCCAGGACAGGGGGCGTATGGCTACACCTTC.

In this sample, this clone turned up many times. CDR3 DNA: TGTGCCACCAGCGTGATGGGACAGGGGAGTGGGCAAGAGACCCAGTACTTC. Residues: CATSVMGQGSGQETQYF. The chain recombines TRBV15 with TRBJ2-5; 10 bases agree with TRBD1. The CDR3 is made up of 17 amino acids. CDR1 is LNHNV, CDR2 YYDKDF, per germline (reference sequence). Germline trimming cut 5 bases from V and 2 bases from J; bases unmatched to any gene: 11.

The V call is TRBV7-9, the J call TRBJ2-3, with 8 bases identical to TRBD1. V shed 5 bases and J 3 bases; nucleotides not matched to a gene: 7. Germline assignment: CDR1 SEHNR and CDR2 FQNEAQ (reference sequence). This CDR3 region has 15 residues. The CDR3 loop reads CASSPRDRSTDTQYF. The CDR3, as DNA: TGTGCCAGCAGCCCCCGGGACAGGTCAACAGATACGCAGTATTTT.

Only one count was recorded for this clone. This chain links TRBV28 with TRBJ2-4; TRBD2 aligns across 8 bases. CDR1 MDHEN and CDR2 SYDVKM come from the germline V gene. Trimming at V came to 8 bases and at J to 11 bases, leaving 14 bases not matched to a gene. The CDR3 is made up of 14 amino acids. The CDR3 loop reads CASGTAREGLVQYF. CDR3 bases: TGTGCCAGCGGTACCGCCCGGGAGGGACTGGTTCAGTACTTC.